Listed here are 21 T cell receptor beta chains from one sample, sequenced in a study of T cell responses to AZD1222 COVID-19 vaccine. Data came from immunoSEQ multiplex PCR; TCRdb stores just in-frame clones and leaves some out. The sample lists 40,000 to 65,000 clones, less than 85% occurring once. The source was peripheral blood, collected on day 0 of AZD1222 vaccination. The receptors stem from an adult in good health.

The V call is TRBV19, the J call TRBJ2-1, with TRBD2 as a possible D gene (5 bases). From germline, CDR1 is LNHDA and CDR2 SQIVND (reference sequence). Trimming took 4 bases from V and 3 from J, leaving 13 bases between them. The CDR3 loop spans 15 amino acids. The CDR3 coding sequence is TGTGCCAGTAGTACCCTGGACTTAAACTACAATGAGCAGTTCTTC. It encodes CASSTLDLNYNEQFF.

The chain carries TRBV24-1 and TRBJ1-4; 10 positions agree with TRBD1. There are 15 residues in the CDR3. Germline CDR1 reads KGHDR; CDR2 reads SFDVKD. The ends lost 4 bases at V and 7 bases at J; junction bases unmatched: 5. CDR3 nucleotides: TGTGCCACCAGTGAGACAGGGGGCGCGGGTGAAAAACTGTTTTTT. This translates into CATSETGGAGEKLFF.

The V gene is TRBV5-4, the J gene TRBJ2-7, with 10 positions matching TRBD1. CDR1 and CDR2 (germline): SGHNT, YYREEE (reference sequence). V gave up 4 bases and J gave up 2 bases; unmatched junction bases: 6. There are 15 residues in the CDR3. CDR3 coding DNA: TGTGCCAGCAGCCAGACGGGACAGGGGACCTACGAGCAGTACTTC. Its protein product is CASSQTGQGTYEQYF.

The rearrangement joins TRBV5-3 to TRBJ1-3; possible D gene TRBD1, 5 bases. TRBV5-3 qualifies as an ORF whose function is uncertain. V was shortened by 0 bases and J by 4 bases, with 14 bases between the two germline ends. The CDR3 is made up of 16 amino acids. The CDR3 DNA sequence: TGTGCCAGAAGCTTGGTAACGTGGGACCAAGGAAACACCATATATTTT. The encoded protein is CARSLVTWDQGNTIYF.

V usage is TRBV2 and J usage is TRBJ1-1, with D unresolved. The CDR3 runs 12 residues. Germline CDR1 reads SNHLY; CDR2 reads FYNNEI. V shed 1 base and J shed 4 bases, with 4 bases lying between them. CDR3 residues: CASSEVGTEAFF. Written as DNA, the CDR3 is TGTGCCAGCAGTGAAGTGGGCACTGAAGCTTTCTTT.

The chain employs TRBV7-9 and TRBJ2-5; unclear D gene. The length of the CDR3 is 13 residues. Trimming shortened V by 5 bases and J by 4 bases, and 11 bases separated the two germline ends. Germline V gives CDR1 SEHNR, CDR2 FQNEAQ (reference sequence). CDR3 sequence: CASSTTTLETQYF. Written as DNA, the CDR3 is TGTGCCAGCAGCACAACTACTTTAGAGACCCAGTACTTC.

The rearrangement joins TRBV3-1 (or the pseudogene TRBV3-2) to TRBJ2-7, with TRBD1 as a possible D gene (6 bases). V lost 4 bases and J 3 bases, leaving 16 bases between the germline ends. Germline assignment: CDR1 LGHDT and CDR2 YNNKEL (reference sequence). The CDR3 runs to 15 residues. DNA of the CDR3: TGTGCCAGCAGCCCTCCGGGACAAGAATTCTACGAGCAGTACTTC. Its translation: CASSPPGQEFYEQYF.

This clone was picked up one time. CDR3 in amino acids: CASSQGTAAWGYGYTF. CDR3 DNA: TGTGCCAGCAGCCAAGGAACGGCAGCATGGGGCTATGGCTACACCTTC. The chain is built from TRBV14 and TRBJ1-2; unclear D gene. V lost 1 base, J lost 4 bases, and 16 bases lay in between. The CDR3 extends over 16 amino acids. In germline, CDR1 is SGHDN, CDR2 FVKESK.

The CDR3 is CASSPGVGEGYEQYF. The CDR3 DNA reads TGTGCCAGCAGCCCCGGAGTGGGAGAGGGCTACGAGCAGTACTTC. The chain couples TRBV9 to TRBJ2-7; tentatively, D is TRBD2 (5 bases). The CDR3 has 15 residues. The ends were cut back, 4 bases at V and 3 bases at J, with 17 bases in the middle. CDR1 is SGDLS and CDR2 is YYNGEE in the germline V gene.

The CDR3 bases are TGTGCCAGCAGTTTACCCCCAGGGTTAGTCCAGCCCCAGCATTTT. Translated, it gives CASSLPPGLVQPQHF. The V and J genes are TRBV28 and TRBJ1-5; possible D gene TRBD1, 5 bases. This CDR3 contains 15 residues. Germline V CDR1 and CDR2: MDHEN, SYDVKM. Trimming shortened V by 2 bases and J by 7 bases, and 15 bases separated the two germline ends.

This clone occurred a few times. The V gene is TRBV30, the J gene TRBJ1-2, with 8 bases lining up with TRBD1. Germline trimming cut 7 bases from V and 4 bases from J; bases unmatched to any gene: 11. Germline V lookup: CDR1 GTSNPN, CDR2 SVGIG (reference sequence). This CDR3 region has 14 residues. CDR3 residues: CASQGASSSYGYTF. CDR3 bases: TGTGCCTCCCAGGGGGCGTCAAGCTCCTATGGCTACACCTTC.

The V gene is TRBV6-5, the J gene TRBJ2-3; no reliable D call. The CDR3 is 14 amino acids. CDR1 is MNHEY, CDR2 SVGAGI, per germline. Trimming took off 7 bases at V and 0 bases at J, with 11 bases between the two ends. CDR3 in amino acids: CASTPRTSTDTQYF. CDR3 coding DNA: TGTGCCAGCACCCCGAGAACTAGCACAGATACGCAGTATTTT.

The J gene is TRBJ2-3, the V gene TRBV10-3; 12 bases fit TRBD2. In germline, CDR1 is ENHRY, CDR2 SYGVKD. This CDR3 has 17 amino acids. Trimming at V came to 7 bases and at J to 0 bases, leaving 8 bases not matched to a gene. CDR3 nucleotides: TGTGCCATCAAAAAGGGACTAGCGGGCCCTAGCACAGATACGCAGTATTTT. Translated: CAIKKGLAGPSTDTQYF.

About this clone: The same CDR3 also results from other DNA sequences found in this sample. The J gene is TRBJ1-2, the V gene TRBV30; D uncertain. Trimming pared 2 bases from V and 1 base from J, leaving 8 bases between. The CDR3 is 13 amino acids. Germline V gives CDR1 GTSNPN, CDR2 SVGIG (reference sequence). The chain's CDR3 is CAWSLGINYGYTF. The CDR3 coding sequence is TGTGCCTGGAGTCTGGGGATTAACTATGGCTACACCTTC. The full variable domain, its missing parts supplied by reference TRBV30 and TRBJ1-2, is SQTIHQWPATLVQPVGSPLSLECTVEGTSNPNLYWYRQAAGRGLQLLFYSVGIGQISSEVPQNLSASRPQDRQFILSSKKLLLSDSGFYLCAWSLGINYGYTFGSGTRLTVV.

The chain combines TRBV4-3 with TRBJ2-7; tentatively, D is TRBD1 or TRBD2 (5 bases each). Trimming cost V 0 bases and J 1 base, with 10 bases left between them. The germline V gene has CDR1 LGHNA and CDR2 YSLEER. This CDR3 is built from 15 residues. The chain's CDR3 is CASSQDPGASYEQYF. In nucleotides, the CDR3 is TGCGCCAGCAGCCAAGACCCCGGGGCTTCCTACGAGCAGTACTTC.

A note on this clone: At one end, the junction sequence differs from germline, possibly due to a read error. The chain joins TRBV3-1 (or the pseudogene TRBV3-2) to TRBJ2-7; 12 positions agree with TRBD2. Germline-derived CDR1 and CDR2 are LGHDT and YNNKEL (reference sequence). The CDR3 sequence is 16 residues long. CDR3 in DNA: TGTGCCAGCAGCCAAGGAGCCTGGACTAGCGGGATTGGTCTCCACTTC. It specifies CASSQGAWTSGIGLHF.

The rearrangement joins TRBV6-5 to TRBJ2-7; D possibly uses TRBD1 or TRBD2 (6 bases each). This CDR3 is built from 12 residues. V dropped 6 bases and J dropped 5 bases, with 11 bases sitting between them. In germline, CDR1 is MNHEY, CDR2 SVGAGI. This chain's CDR3 is CASREGQNEQYF. The CDR3 DNA reads TGTGCCAGCAGGGAGGGACAAAACGAGCAGTACTTC.

The chain uses TRBV4-3 and TRBJ1-1; D unclear. CDR1 LGHNA and CDR2 YSLEER come from the germline V gene. V lost 1 base to trimming and J lost 1 base, with 10 bases between them. The CDR3 runs 15 residues. The CDR3 here is CASSQGYVANTEAFF. In DNA, the CDR3 is TGCGCCAGCAGCCAAGGTTACGTGGCGAACACTGAAGCTTTCTTT.

The J gene is TRBJ2-3, the V gene TRBV6-1, with 8 bases lining up with TRBD2. With 4 bases clipped from V and 6 bases from J, the junction kept 15 bases outside the gene matches. In germline, CDR1 is MNHNS, CDR2 SASEGT. The CDR3 is made up of 17 amino acids. The CDR3 nucleotides are TGTGCCAGCAGTGCGCGACCTACTAGCGGTCCCAGGGATACGCAGTATTTT. Its protein is CASSARPTSGPRDTQYF.

This clone has a single count. The J gene is TRBJ2-7, the V gene TRBV10-2; TRBD1 agrees at 9 bases. The germline V gene has CDR1 WSHSY and CDR2 SAAADI. The CDR3 totals 11 residues. V was clipped by 5 bases and J by 11 bases; unmatched bases: 4. CDR3 in DNA: TGCGCCAGCAGTCCCCGGGACAGGGAGTACTTC. As protein: CASSPRDREYF.

This rearrangement joins TRBV12-3 or TRBV12-4 to TRBJ2-7; possibly TRBD1 for D (5 bases). The CDR3 runs to 13 residues. The V end lost 4 bases, the J end lost 6 bases, and 13 bases lay between the germline ends. The CDR3 here is CASSWQGIVEQYF. CDR3 coding DNA: TGTGCCAGCAGTTGGCAGGGAATTGTCGAGCAGTACTTC.